The rows below give T cell receptor beta chains drawn from one sample of a study of blood T cell repertoires in COVID-19. The method was immunoSEQ multiplex PCR; TCRdb's version includes in-frame clones alone and lacks a portion of them. The data contain roughly 210,000 clones, approximately 81% of them singletons. The specimen sequenced was peripheral blood. These receptors were obtained from a woman older than 75 with COVID-19, enrolled during active disease. The CDR3 runs from the conserved cysteine through the conserved F or W. A D gene is named only where the DNA matches it firmly. For some rows the clone size is stated as once, few or many, or as a class when expanded; others skip it.

>NA|TRBD1|TRBV6-5|TRBJ1-6
TGTGCCAGCAGGCCCGGACAGGAGGGTAATTCACCCCTCCACTTT
CASRPGQEGNSPLHF
>NA|TRBD1|TRBV15|TRBJ1-4
TGTGCCACCAGCAGAGGGCAGGGGGAGGAGGAAAAACTGTTTTTT
CATSRGQGEEEKLFF
>NA|NA|TRBV28|TRBJ1-2
TGTGCCAGCAGTCCCAGAACCCCAAGGGGTGGCTACACCTTC
CASSPRTPRGGYTF
>NA|NA|TRBV7-8|TRBJ1-2
TGTGCCAGCAGCTTAGAGGGGCTACACATTAACTATGGCTACACCTTC
CASSLEGLHINYGYTF
>once|TRBD1|TRBV4-2|TRBJ1-2
TGTGCCAGCAGCCAAGTTCCAGGGGGCAGCTATGGCTACACCTTC
CASSQVPGGSYGYTF
>NA|NA|TRBV28|TRBJ2-7
TGTGCCAGCACCCCCGTGTCCAGGCCCTACGAGCAGTACTTC
CASTPVSRPYEQYF
>NA|TRBD1|TRBV6-5|TRBJ1-3
TGTGCCAGCAGAGCAGGACAGGCCGGTGGAAACACCATATATTTT
CASRAGQAGGNTIYF
>few|NA|TRBV18|TRBJ2-2
TGTGCCAGCTCACCTACAGGGTCGGCCACCGGGGAGCTGTTTTTT
CASSPTGSATGELFF
>NA|TRBD2|TRBV5-1|TRBJ2-5
TGCGCCAGCAGCTTGGCTAGCGGGGGACGGGGAGAGACCCAGTACTTC
CASSLASGGRGETQYF
>NA|NA|TRBV6-5|TRBJ1-1
TGTGCCACCCACCCCCAGGGCCAGGGCACTGAAGCTTTCTTT
CATHPQGQGTEAFF
>NA|TRBD1|TRBV27|TRBJ1-1
TGTGCCAGCATAAAGGACAGGGCGCCGCTCACTGAAGCTTTCTTT
CASIKDRAPLTEAFF
>NA|NA|TRBV6-1|TRBJ1-2
TGTGCCAGCACTCTGGGCCAGGGCCACATCTATGGCTACACCTTC
CASTLGQGHIYGYTF
>NA|TRBD2|TRBV3-1/TRBV3-2|TRBJ2-1
TGTGCCAGCAGCCATGTTAGCGGGGCCGTCAATGAGCAGTTCTTC
CASSHVSGAVNEQFF
>once|TRBD1|TRBV5-1|TRBJ2-7
TGCGCCAGCTCAGCCGGGACAGCCCTCTACGAGCAGTACTTC
CASSAGTALYEQYF
>NA|NA|TRBV7-2|TRBJ2-5
TGTGCCAGCAGCCGGGGGTACCAAGAGACCCAGTACTTC
CASSRGYQETQYF
>NA|NA|TRBV29-1|TRBJ2-2
TGCAGCGTTGAGGATCAGGGAGGCTGGGAGCTGTTTTTT
CSVEDQGGWELFF
>few|NA|TRBV15|TRBJ2-3
TGTGCCACCAGCAGAAGCACAGGGCAGGATACGCAGTATTTT
CATSRSTGQDTQYF
>NA|NA|TRBV6-5|TRBJ2-1
TGTGCCAGCAGTTACTCGGGCGGGCGGGAGCAGTTCTTC
CASSYSGGREQFF
>NA|TRBD2|TRBV30|TRBJ2-3
TGTGCCTGGAGGCGGGGGGCCCCAGATACGCAGTATTTT
CAWRRGAPDTQYF
>few|TRBD1|TRBV3-1/TRBV3-2|TRBJ1-1
TGTGCCAGCAGCCAAGGGGACAGGGGTTCGGCTTTCTTT
CASSQGDRGSAFF
>NA|NA|TRBV27|TRBJ1-1
TGTGCCAGCAGTCCCTTGGGGCTTATGAACACTGAAGCTTTCTTT
CASSPLGLMNTEAFF
>once|NA|TRBV7-2|TRBJ2-3
TGTGCCAGCAGCTTAGCGGGTACTAGCATAGATACGCAGTATTTT
CASSLAGTSIDTQYF
>NA|TRBD1|TRBV5-1|TRBJ1-1
TGCGCCAGCCACAGGGGTGGCCCGAACACTGAAGCTTTCTTT
CASHRGGPNTEAFF
>NA|TRBD1|TRBV6-2/TRBV6-3|TRBJ1-1
TGTGCCAGCAGTTCCGGGACAGGGGGGAAGGTAGAAGCTTTCTTT
CASSSGTGGKVEAFF
>NA|TRBD2|TRBV4-1|TRBJ2-5
TGCGCCAGCAGCCTGGGACTAGCGGCGGAAACCCAGTACTTC
CASSLGLAAETQYF
>NA|NA|TRBV19|TRBJ1-1
TGTGCCAGTACCCCATATGGCCCAAACGGGGCTGAAGCTTTCTTT
CASTPYGPNGAEAFF
>NA|NA|TRBV12-2|TRBJ1-2
TGTGCAAGTCGCTTAGCGACCGGGACAGGAGCTAACTATGGCTACACCTTC
CASRLATGTGANYGYTF
>NA|TRBD2|TRBV28|TRBJ2-5
TGTGCCAGCAGCCCCCTCGGACTAGCGGGGGGGACCCAGTACTTC
CASSPLGLAGGTQYF
>NA|NA|TRBV2|TRBJ2-4
TGTGCCAGCAGTATGTCAGGGGCGGAGTACTTC
CASSMSGAEYF
>NA|NA|TRBV11-2|TRBJ2-3
TGTGCCAGCAGCTTGGGCCGGCCGGGGAGCACAGATACGCAGTATTTT
CASSLGRPGSTDTQYF
>once|TRBD1|TRBV7-2|TRBJ1-2
TGTGCCAGCTGGCCGGGACAGGGGGCAGGGGGCTATGGCTACACCTTC
CASWPGQGAGGYGYTF
>NA|NA|TRBV7-2|TRBJ1-2
TGTGCCAGCAGCTGGGAGGGCTATGGCTACACCTTC
CASSWEGYGYTF
>NA|TRBD1|TRBV19|TRBJ1-5
TGTGCCAGTAGCGGACAGGGGGGTCAGCCCCAGCATTTT
CASSGQGGQPQHF
>NA|NA|TRBV15|TRBJ1-2
TGTGCCACCAGCAGAGGAGGTACAGGGCCTGGCTACACCTTC
CATSRGGTGPGYTF
>NA|TRBD2|TRBV6-5|TRBJ2-5
TGTGCCAGCAGGGCTAGCGGGGGTCGGGAGACCCAGTACTTC
CASRASGGRETQYF
>NA|NA|TRBV30|TRBJ2-7
TGTGCCTGGAGTGTATCCCCCTCATCGGTCTACGAGCAGTACTTC
CAWSVSPSSVYEQYF
>NA|TRBD2|TRBV7-2|TRBJ2-1
TGTGCCAGCAGCTTAGTGGGGACTAGTACCAATGAGCAGTTCTTC
CASSLVGTSTNEQFF
>NA|NA|TRBV19|TRBJ1-6
TGTGCCAGTAGTATTAGTGGGGGCGATTCACCCCTCCACTTT
CASSISGGDSPLHF
>NA|TRBD2|TRBV5-1|TRBJ2-3
TGCGCCAGCAGCATGGGACTAGCGGGGGGCGGAGATACGCAGTATTTT
CASSMGLAGGGDTQYF
>few|TRBD1|TRBV19|TRBJ1-5
TGTGCCTCGGGACAGGGGATACAGCCCCAGCATTTT
CASGQGIQPQHF
>NA|NA|TRBV5-4|TRBJ2-2
TGTGCCAGCAGCTTGGGGCTCGCAGGGCTACCCGGGGAGCTGTTTTTT
CASSLGLAGLPGELFF
>NA|NA|TRBV6-5|TRBJ2-5
TGTGCCAGCAGTCACGGTAGGGGCATGGAAGAGACCCAGTACTTC
CASSHGRGMEETQYF
>NA|TRBD1|TRBV6-1|TRBJ2-2
TGTGCCAGCAGTGCCCCCGCCGGGACAGGGCCCACCGGGGAGCTGTTTTTT
CASSAPAGTGPTGELFF
>NA|TRBD1|TRBV29-1|TRBJ1-3
TGCAGCGTTGCGGGGACAGGGACTGGAAACACCATATATTTT
CSVAGTGTGNTIYF
>NA|NA|TRBV9|TRBJ2-1
TGTGCCAGCAGCGTAGTGGGCAGCTCCTACAATGAGCAGTTCTTC
CASSVVGSSYNEQFF
>NA|TRBD1|TRBV28|TRBJ2-3
TGTGCCAGCAGTCGGACAGGGGGCCATAGCACAGATACGCAGTATTTT
CASSRTGGHSTDTQYF
>NA|TRBD1|TRBV7-2|TRBJ1-5
TGTGCCAGCAGCTCCCGACAGGGAAGCAATCAGCCCCAGCATTTT
CASSSRQGSNQPQHF
>NA|NA|TRBV3-1/TRBV3-2|TRBJ1-1
TGTGCCAGCAGCCCCTCCGCGCAGGTGAACACTGAAGCTTTCTTT
CASSPSAQVNTEAFF
>NA|NA|TRBV19|TRBJ1-1
TGTGCCAGTAGTGTCCTGGGGGGGAACACTGAAGCTTTCTTT
CASSVLGGNTEAFF
>NA|TRBD1|TRBV7-6|TRBJ2-5
TGTGCCAGCAGCTCACCGGGACAGGGCCAAGAGACCCAGTACTTC
CASSSPGQGQETQYF
>once|TRBD1|TRBV5-4|TRBJ2-1
TGTGCCAGCAGTGAGAGAGGGGGCAAGGTAGGCAATGAGCAGTTCTTC
CASSERGGKVGNEQFF
>NA|NA|TRBV19|TRBJ1-1
TGTGCCAGTAGCAAATTGGGGACAAGCATGAACACTGAAGCTTTCTTT
CASSKLGTSMNTEAFF
>few|TRBD1|TRBV28|TRBJ1-5
TGTGCCAGCAGCCAGGGACAGATCAATCAGCCCCAGCATTTT
CASSQGQINQPQHF
>NA|NA|TRBV7-2|TRBJ2-1
TGTGCCAGCAGGCCAGACTCCCTCAGTAATGAGCAGTTCTTC
CASRPDSLSNEQFF